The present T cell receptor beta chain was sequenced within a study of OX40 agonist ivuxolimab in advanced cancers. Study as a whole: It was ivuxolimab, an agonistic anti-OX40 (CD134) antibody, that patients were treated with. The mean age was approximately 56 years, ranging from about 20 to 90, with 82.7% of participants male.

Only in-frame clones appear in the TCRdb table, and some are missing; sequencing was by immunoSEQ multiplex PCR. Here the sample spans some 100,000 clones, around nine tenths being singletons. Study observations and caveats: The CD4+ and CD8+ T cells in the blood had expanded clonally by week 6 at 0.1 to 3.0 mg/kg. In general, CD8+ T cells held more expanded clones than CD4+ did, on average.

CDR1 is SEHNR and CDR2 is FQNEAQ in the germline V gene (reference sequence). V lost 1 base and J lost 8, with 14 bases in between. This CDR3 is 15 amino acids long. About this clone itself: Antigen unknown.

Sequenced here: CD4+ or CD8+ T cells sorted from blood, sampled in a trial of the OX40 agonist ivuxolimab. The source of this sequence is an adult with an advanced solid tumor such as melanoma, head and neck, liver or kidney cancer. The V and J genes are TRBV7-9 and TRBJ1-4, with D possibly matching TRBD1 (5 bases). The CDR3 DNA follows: TGTGCCAGCAGCTTAGTGGGGACGGCGGCGGAAAAACTGTTTTTT. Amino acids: CASSLVGTAAEKLFF.